The TCR beta chain described here comes from a study of CD8 T cells in ankylosing spondylitis. Findings and caveats of the study: In synovial fluid and blood from reactive arthritis, some motif variants were previously reported. CD8+ disease-linked clones were present at relatively low frequencies in blood.

Trimming stripped 4 bases from V and 5 bases from J, with 15 bases between. This CDR3 region has 14 residues. CDR1 and CDR2 from the germline V gene are SGHRS and YFSETQ. A remark on this clonotype: What it recognizes is unknown. As the CDR3 is not closed by the conserved phenylalanine or tryptophan, this likely results from a read error.

TCRdb passed the 5' RACE reads through MiXCR, listing each CDR3 protein once. The repertoire includes 100,000 to 150,000 distinct CDR3 sequences, roughly 13% of them detected once, and 2.5% to 3% sits in the top ten. The chain has TRBV5-1 and TRBJ1-1; D gene uncertain. Sequences were obtained from blood, either unsorted or a sorted T cell fraction (not recorded which). The TCR originated in a female donor with ankylosing spondylitis or in good health (not recorded which). CDR3 amino acids: CASSQLNTMTEAFL. CDR3 DNA: TGCGCCAGCAGCCAACTAAATACCATGACTGAAGCTTTCCTT.